The source of this T cell receptor (beta chain) is a study of control samples from healthy donors and cancer patients. Repertoires were generated with immunoSEQ multiplex PCR, while TCRdb's copy carries only in-frame clones and drops some. The sample comprises some 410,000 clones, around 90% of which are singletons, and around 6.8% rests with the top ten. Germline CDR1 and CDR2: MNHEY and SMNVEV (reference sequence). V lost 0 bases and J lost 7, with 7 bases in between. CDR3 length: 13 amino acids. The material sequenced was PBMCs. V gene TRBV27 combines with J gene TRBJ1-5; D remains ambiguous. This receptor was obtained from a man aged 40-49 years with head and neck cancer. CDR3 in amino acids: CASSLSSSQPQHF. The CDR3, as DNA: TGTGCCAGCAGTTTATCGAGTTCACAGCCCCAGCATTTT.